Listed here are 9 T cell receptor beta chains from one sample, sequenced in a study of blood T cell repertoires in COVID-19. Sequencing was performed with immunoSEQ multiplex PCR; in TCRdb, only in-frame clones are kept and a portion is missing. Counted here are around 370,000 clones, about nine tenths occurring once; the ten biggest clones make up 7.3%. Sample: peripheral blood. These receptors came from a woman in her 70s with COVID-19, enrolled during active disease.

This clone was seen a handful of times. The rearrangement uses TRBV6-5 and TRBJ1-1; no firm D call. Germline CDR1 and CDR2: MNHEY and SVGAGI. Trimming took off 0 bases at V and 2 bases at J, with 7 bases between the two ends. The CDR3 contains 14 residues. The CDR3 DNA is TGTGCCAGCAGTTACTCAAACACCAACACTGAAGCTTTCTTT. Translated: CASSYSNTNTEAFF.

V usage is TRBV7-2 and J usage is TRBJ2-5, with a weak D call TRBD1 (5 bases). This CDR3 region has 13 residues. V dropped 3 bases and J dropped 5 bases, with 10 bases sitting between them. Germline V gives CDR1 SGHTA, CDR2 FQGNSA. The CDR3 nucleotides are TGTGCCAGCAGCTTCAGGGTGCGGGAGACCCAGTACTTC. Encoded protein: CASSFRVRETQYF. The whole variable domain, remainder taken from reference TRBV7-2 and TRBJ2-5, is GAGVSQSPSNKVTEKGKDVELRCDPISGHTALYWYRQSLGQGLEFLIYFQGNSAPDKSGLPSDRFSAERTGGSVSTLTIQRTQQEDSAVYLCASSFRVRETQYFGPGTRLLVL.

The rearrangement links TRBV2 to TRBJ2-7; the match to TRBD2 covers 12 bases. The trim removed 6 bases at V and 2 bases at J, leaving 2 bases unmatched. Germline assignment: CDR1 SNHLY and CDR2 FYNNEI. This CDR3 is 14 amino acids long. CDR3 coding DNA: TGTGCCAGCAGGACTAGCGGGGGACCCTACGAGCAGTACTTC. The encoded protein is CASRTSGGPYEQYF.

The CDR3 coding sequence is TGTGCCAGCAGTGAGGGGGATTCCTACAATGAGCAGTTCTTC. This gives the protein CASSEGDSYNEQFF. V and J are TRBV9 and TRBJ2-1; a weak D match, TRBD1 (6 bases). The V and J ends lost 5 bases and 1 base respectively, with 10 bases between them. Germline V CDR1 and CDR2: SGDLS, YYNGEE. This CDR3 is built from 14 residues. Full variable domain (missing parts from reference TRBV9 and TRBJ2-1): DSGVTQTPKHLITATGQRVTLRCSPRSGDLSVYWYQQSLDQGLQFLIQYYNGEERAKGNILERFSAQQFPDLHSELNLSSLELGDSALYFCASSEGDSYNEQFFGPGTRLTVL.

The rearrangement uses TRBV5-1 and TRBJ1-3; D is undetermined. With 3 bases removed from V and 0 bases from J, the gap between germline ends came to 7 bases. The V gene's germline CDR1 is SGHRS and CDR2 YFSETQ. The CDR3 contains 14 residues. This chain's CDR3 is CASSSGLSGNTIYF. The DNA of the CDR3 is TGCGCCAGCAGCTCCGGACTCTCTGGAAACACCATATATTTT.

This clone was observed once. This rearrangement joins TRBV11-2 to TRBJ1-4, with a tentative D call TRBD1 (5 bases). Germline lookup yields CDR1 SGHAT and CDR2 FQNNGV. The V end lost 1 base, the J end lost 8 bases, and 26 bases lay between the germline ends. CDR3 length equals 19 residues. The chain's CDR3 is CASSLVTWASSGWDEKLFF. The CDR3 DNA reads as TGTGCCAGCAGCTTAGTAACGTGGGCCTCAAGCGGGTGGGACGAAAAACTGTTTTTT. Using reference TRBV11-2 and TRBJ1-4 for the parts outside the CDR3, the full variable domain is EAGVAQSPRYKIIEKRQSVAFWCNPISGHATLYWYQQILGQGPKLLIQFQNNGVVDDSQLPKDRFSAERLKGVDSTLKIQPAKLEDSAVYLCASSLVTWASSGWDEKLFFGSGTQLSVL.

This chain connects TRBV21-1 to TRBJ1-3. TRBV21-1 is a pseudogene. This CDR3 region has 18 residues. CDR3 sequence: CASLVTGSGFLSGNTIYF. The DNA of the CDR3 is TGTGCCAGCTTGGTAACGGGATCGGGGTTCCTCTCTGGAAACACCATATATTTT.

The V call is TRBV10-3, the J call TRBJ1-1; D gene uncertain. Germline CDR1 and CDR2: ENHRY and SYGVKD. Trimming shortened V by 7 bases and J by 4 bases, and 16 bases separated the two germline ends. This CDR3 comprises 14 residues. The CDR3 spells CAIMNRGNGTEAFF. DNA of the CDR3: TGTGCCATCATGAATAGAGGGAATGGCACTGAAGCTTTCTTT.

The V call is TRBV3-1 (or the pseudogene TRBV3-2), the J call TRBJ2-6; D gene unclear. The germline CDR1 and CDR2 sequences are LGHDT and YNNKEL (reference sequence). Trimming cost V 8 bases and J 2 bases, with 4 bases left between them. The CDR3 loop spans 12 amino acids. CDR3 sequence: CASSTGANVLTF. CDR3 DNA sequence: TGTGCCAGCTCAACTGGGGCCAACGTCCTGACTTTC.